The TCR beta chain under discussion was sequenced for a study of blood T cell repertoires in COVID-19. Germline trimming cut 3 bases from V and 3 bases from J; bases unmatched to any gene: 4. This CDR3 is built from 15 residues. CDR1 is SGHKS, CDR2 YYEKEE, per germline (reference sequence). Using immunoSEQ multiplex PCR, the repertoire was profiled, and TCRdb retains in-frame clones only, with some absent. The sample lists under 100,000 clones, around 84% occurring once. The sequencing input was peripheral blood. The rearrangement links TRBV5-5 to TRBJ1-3; 9 bases agree with TRBD1. The clonotype originates from a man in his forties or fifties with acute or convalescent COVID-19. In DNA form, the CDR3 reads TGTGCCAGCAGCTCACAGGGGGCTGATGGAAACACCATATATTTT. Amino acids: CASSSQGADGNTIYF.